Included here is one T cell receptor (beta chain) sequence, with context. The CDR3 sequence is 14 residues long. This sample was taken from a study of multiple sclerosis patients with progressive multifocal leukoencephalopathy. Method: immunoSEQ multiplex PCR; TCRdb's copy keeps in-frame clones and lacks some. The table records 25,000 to 30,000 clones, approximately 90% of them present only once. Time point in this sample: before natalizumab initiation. This receptor was taken from a human donor with multiple sclerosis. This rearrangement joins TRBV12-1 to TRBJ1-4. TRBV12-1 is described as a pseudogene. Sequencing was performed on PBMCs. In nucleotides, the CDR3 is TGTGCCAGCAGCTGTCGGGAGGGAACCGAAAAACTGTTTTTT. Amino acid sequence: CASSCREGTEKLFF.